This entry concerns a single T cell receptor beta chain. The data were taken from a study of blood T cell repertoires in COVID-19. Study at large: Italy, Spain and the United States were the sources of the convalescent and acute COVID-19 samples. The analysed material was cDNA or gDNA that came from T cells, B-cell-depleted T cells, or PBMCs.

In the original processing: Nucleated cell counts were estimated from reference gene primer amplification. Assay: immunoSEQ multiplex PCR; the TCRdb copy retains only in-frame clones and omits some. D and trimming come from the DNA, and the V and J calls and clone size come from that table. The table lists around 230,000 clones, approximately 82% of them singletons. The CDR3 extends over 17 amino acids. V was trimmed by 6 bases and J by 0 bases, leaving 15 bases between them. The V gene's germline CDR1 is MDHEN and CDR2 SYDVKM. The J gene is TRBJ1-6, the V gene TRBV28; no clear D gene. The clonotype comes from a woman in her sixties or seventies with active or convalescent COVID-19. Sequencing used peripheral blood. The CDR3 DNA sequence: TGTGCCAGCAGGGTCCATGAGGAGAGCTCCTATAATTCACCCCTCCACTTT. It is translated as CASRVHEESSYNSPLHF.